The 9 T cell receptor beta chains below come from one sample, sequenced in a study of blood T cell repertoires in COVID-19. TCRdb keeps only in-frame clones here, not all; method: immunoSEQ multiplex PCR. In the table there are roughly 290,000 clones, around 90% of which are singletons. Material for sequencing was peripheral blood. The receptor source for this set is a woman in her twenties or thirties with COVID-19, enrolled during active disease.

CDR3 sequence: CASSVGDRDNQPQHF. DNA for the CDR3: TGTGCCAGCAGCGTAGGGGACAGGGATAATCAGCCCCAGCATTTT. V usage is TRBV9 and J usage is TRBJ1-5; 9 bases are shared with TRBD1. Per germline, CDR1 SGDLS and CDR2 YYNGEE. The CDR3 sequence is 15 residues long. With V trimmed by 0 bases and J by 4 bases, 2 bases remained unmatched.

The chain uses TRBV7-9 and TRBJ1-1, with unresolved D. Germline lookup yields CDR1 SEHNR and CDR2 FQNEAQ (reference sequence). CDR3 size: 12 residues. Deletions cut 1 base from V and 7 bases from J, with 7 bases between. CDR3: CASSLDFGEAFF. The CDR3 DNA reads TGTGCCAGCAGCTTAGATTTCGGTGAAGCTTTCTTT.

V and J are TRBV14 and TRBJ2-5; maybe TRBD2 (6 bases). CDR1 and CDR2 from the germline V gene are SGHDN and FVKESK. CDR3 length: 16 residues. The V and J ends lost 0 bases and 5 bases respectively, with 16 bases between them. The DNA for the CDR3 is TGTGCCAGCAGCCAAGATCTTTACGGCGGGAAGGAGACCCAGTACTTC. Its translation is CASSQDLYGGKETQYF.

This clone was observed a few times. The chain recombines TRBV5-5 with TRBJ2-7; D is possibly TRBD1 (6 bases). This CDR3 region has 15 residues. V lost 2 bases and J 0 bases, leaving 12 bases between the germline ends. Germline CDR1 and CDR2: SGHKS and YYEKEE (reference sequence). As DNA, the CDR3 is TGTGCCAGCAGCTTTATCTGGGACAACTCCTACGAGCAGTACTTC. Its translation is CASSFIWDNSYEQYF.

The chain's CDR3 is CASSARVFYGYTF. The CDR3 DNA follows: TGTGCCAGCAGCGCCAGGGTTTTCTATGGCTACACCTTC. The chain couples TRBV5-4 to TRBJ1-2; D may be TRBD1 (5 bases). This CDR3 comprises 13 residues. Looked up from germline, CDR1 is SGHNT and CDR2 is YYREEE (reference sequence). Trimming cost V 4 bases and J 4 bases, with 11 bases left between them. The variable domain in full, with the rest retrieved from reference TRBV5-4 and TRBJ1-2, is ETGVTQSPTHLIKTRGQQVTLRCSSQSGHNTVSWYQQALGQGPQFIFQYYREEENGRGNFPPRFSGLQFPNYSSELNVNALELDDSALYLCASSARVFYGYTFGSGTRLTVV.

V is TRBV7-9 and J is TRBJ2-7; 9 positions agree with TRBD2. In germline, CDR1 is SEHNR, CDR2 FQNEAQ (reference sequence). V lost 3 bases to trimming and J lost 7 bases; unmatched junction nucleotides: 7. CDR3 length equals 14 residues. CDR3 in amino acids: CASSFFAGGGEQYF. The CDR3 nucleotides are TGTGCCAGCAGCTTCTTCGCGGGAGGGGGGGAGCAGTACTTC.

In its sample, this clone was seen a few times. This chain uses TRBV7-8 with TRBJ1-1, with D hard to call. Germline lookup yields CDR1 SGHVS and CDR2 FQNEAQ. The CDR3 has 13 residues. V shed 1 base and J shed 10 bases, with 13 bases lying between them. CDR3 nucleotides: TGTGCCAGCAGCTTAGTTCAGCGAGGAGGAGCTTTCTTT. Translating gives CASSLVQRGGAFF. Supplemented by reference TRBV7-8 and TRBJ1-1, the full variable domain reads GAGVSQSPRYKVAKRGQDVALRCDPISGHVSLFWYQQALGQGPEFLTYFQNEAQLDKSGLPSDRFFAERPEGSVSTLKIQRTQQEDSAVYLCASSLVQRGGAFFGQGTRLTVV.

The sample holds one count of this clone. The genes are TRBV7-6 and TRBJ2-1; 12 nucleotides agree with TRBD2. The CDR3 loop spans 16 amino acids. Per germline, CDR1 SGHVS and CDR2 FNYEAQ. With 1 base clipped from V and 8 bases from J, the junction kept 6 bases outside the gene matches. The CDR3 region is CASSLVTSGRGDEQFF. The CDR3 DNA follows: TGTGCCAGCAGCTTAGTGACTAGCGGGAGAGGCGATGAGCAGTTCTTC.

The CDR3 bases are TGTGCCTGGGGAAGACTAGCGGGAGTTGAAGCTGAGCAGTTCTTC. Its translation is CAWGRLAGVEAEQFF. The rearrangement joins TRBV30 to TRBJ2-1, with 12 bases matching TRBD2. This CDR3 comprises 15 residues. V gave up 5 bases and J gave up 9 bases; unmatched junction bases: 11. Germline values: CDR1 GTSNPN, CDR2 SVGIG (reference sequence).